The 30 T cell receptor beta chains presented below share a single source sample, sequenced in a study of T-cell memory formation after mild COVID-19. MiXCR was run by TCRdb on the 5' RACE reads, yielding one entry per CDR3 protein. Of about 440,000 distinct CDR3 sequences in the sample, 20% were seen once. Material for sequencing was PBMCs or a T cell subset sorted from them (not recorded which). The receptor set was obtained from an adult woman who had mild COVID-19 (a few samples of this study predate the infection). Cell type and time point are not known.

This chain uses TRBV19 with TRBJ2-7; no clear D. V dropped 6 bases and J dropped 2 bases, with 23 bases sitting between them. CDR1 and CDR2 (germline): LNHDA, SQIVND (reference sequence). The CDR3 consists of 17 residues. The CDR3 sequence is CASSSNEPGPLTYEQYF. Here the CDR3 DNA reads TGTGCCAGTAGCTCCAATGAGCCGGGTCCGCTTACCTACGAGCAGTACTTC.

V is TRBV12-3 or TRBV12-4 and J is TRBJ1-1, with D possibly being TRBD1 (5 bases). Trimming removed 4 bases at V and 3 bases at J, with 12 bases between. The CDR3 covers 14 residues. CDR3 in amino acids: CASSYRGGDTEAFF. As DNA, the CDR3 is TGTGCCAGCAGTTACCGGGGAGGGGACACTGAAGCTTTCTTT.

A few counts support this clonotype. The genes are TRBV6-6 and TRBJ2-7; D may match TRBD1 or TRBD2 (6 bases each). V was trimmed by 0 bases and J by 7 bases, leaving 13 bases between them. There are 14 residues in the CDR3. CDR1 is MNHNY and CDR2 is SVGAGI in the germline V gene (reference sequence). CDR3 sequence reads: CASSYSGGAGEQYF. As DNA, the CDR3 is TGTGCCAGCAGTTACTCGGGGGGCGCGGGGGAGCAGTACTTC.

The rearrangement joins TRBV7-9 to TRBJ2-1, with D perhaps assigned TRBD1 or TRBD2 (6 bases each). This CDR3 spans 19 amino acids. Trimming took 5 bases from V and 0 from J, leaving 23 bases between them. Germline-derived CDR1 and CDR2 are SEHNR and FQNEAQ (reference sequence). CDR3 residues: CASSPVAPVGGRSYNEQFF. The CDR3 coding sequence is TGTGCCAGCAGCCCAGTGGCCCCGGTGGGGGGCCGCTCCTACAATGAGCAGTTCTTC. The full variable domain, in which reference TRBV7-9 and TRBJ2-1 provide the parts outside the CDR3, is DTGVSQNPRHKITKRGQNVTFRCDPISEHNRLYWYRQTLGQGPEFLTYFQNEAQLEKSRLLSDRFSAERPKGSFSTLEIQRTEQGDSAMYLCASSPVAPVGGRSYNEQFFGPGTRLTVL.

The rearrangement uses TRBV4-3 and TRBJ2-1, with TRBD2 identical over 12 bases. With V trimmed by 3 bases and J by 7 bases, 7 bases remained unmatched. The germline gives CDR1 LGHNA, CDR2 YSLEER. This CDR3 is built from 16 residues. The DNA for the CDR3 is TGCGCCAGCAGCCATGAACTAGCGGGGGGTCTAAATGAGCAGTTCTTC. Translation gives CASSHELAGGLNEQFF.

The rearrangement joins TRBV7-2 to TRBJ2-1; tentatively, D is TRBD1 (5 bases). The CDR3 extends over 13 amino acids. The V end was cut by 2 bases, the J end by 7 bases, with 9 bases between. Germline values: CDR1 SGHTA, CDR2 FQGNSA. The chain's CDR3 is CASSLWGRNEQFF. CDR3 nucleotides: TGTGCCAGCAGCTTATGGGGCAGGAATGAGCAGTTCTTC.

This chain links TRBV11-3 with TRBJ2-3; D may be TRBD2 (6 bases). There are 15 residues in the CDR3. The V and J ends lost 6 bases and 4 bases respectively, with 17 bases between them. The germline gives CDR1 SGHNT, CDR2 YENEEA. DNA of the CDR3: TGTGCCAGCAGACTCCGGGACTTGATCTCAGATACGCAGTATTTT. Amino acid sequence: CASRLRDLISDTQYF.

The J gene is TRBJ2-2, the V gene TRBV5-1; TRBD1 might be the D (9 bases). CDR1 is SGHRS and CDR2 is YFSETQ in the germline V gene. V was pared by 6 bases and J by 5 bases, with 14 bases between. This CDR3 contains 14 residues. CDR3 sequence (DNA): TGCGCCAGCACGGGGGGGACAGGGACCGGGGAGCTGTTTTTT. Amino acids: CASTGGTGTGELFF.

V and J are TRBV5-6 and TRBJ2-3, with TRBD1 identical over 11 bases. CDR3 length: 14 residues. The trim removed 4 bases at V and 6 bases at J, leaving 4 bases unmatched. The germline V gene encodes CDR1 SGHDT and CDR2 YYEEEE. CDR3 amino acids: CASSGQGAPDTQYF. CDR3 sequence (DNA): TGTGCCAGCAGCGGACAGGGGGCACCGGATACGCAGTATTTT.

This clonotype has a handful of counts. The chain is built from TRBV4-2 and TRBJ2-7, with D hard to call. The CDR3 extends over 14 amino acids. From germline, CDR1 is LGHNA and CDR2 YNFKEQ. Trimming left V 2 bases short and J 4 bases short, with 12 bases between. This chain's CDR3 is CASSQSLVRYEQYF. The CDR3 bases are TGTGCCAGCAGCCAAAGTCTAGTTCGGTACGAGCAGTACTTC.

This clonotype appeared a few times. V gene TRBV18 combines with J gene TRBJ1-5, with D unresolved. Germline values: CDR1 KGHSH, CDR2 LQKENI. V was pared by 4 bases and J by 8 bases, with 15 bases between. The CDR3 length is 14 residues. CDR3 amino acids: CASSLGPVREPQHF. DNA for the CDR3: TGTGCCAGCTCACTCGGGCCAGTTCGGGAGCCCCAGCATTTT.

The genes are TRBV7-2 and TRBJ2-7; the match to TRBD1 covers 10 bases. Trimming at V came to 1 base and at J to 5 bases, leaving 14 bases not matched to a gene. From germline, CDR1 is SGHTA and CDR2 FQGNSA. This CDR3 comprises 18 residues. The CDR3 is CASSLDIPGTGEWHEQYF. DNA for the CDR3: TGTGCCAGCAGCTTAGATATTCCGGGGACAGGGGAATGGCACGAGCAGTACTTC. Filled out from reference TRBV7-2 and TRBJ2-7, the complete variable domain reads GAGVSQSPSNKVTEKGKDVELRCDPISGHTALYWYRQSLGQGLEFLIYFQGNSAPDKSGLPSDRFSAERTGGSVSTLTIQRTQQEDSAVYLCASSLDIPGTGEWHEQYFGPGTRLTVT.

The rearrangement joins TRBV6-5 to TRBJ2-7; 11 nucleotides align to TRBD2. The CDR3 totals 16 residues. V shed 6 bases, J shed 2 bases, and the junction held 9 bases outside the gene matches. Germline CDR1 is MNHEY and CDR2 is SVGAGI. Written as DNA, the CDR3 is TGTGCCAGCAGCCAACCCCTTAGCGGGGGGGCCTACGAGCAGTACTTC. It codes for CASSQPLSGGAYEQYF.

The V and J genes are TRBV15 and TRBJ2-4, with unresolved D. Trimming cost V 3 bases and J 0 bases, with 12 bases left between them. The CDR3 is 16 residues long. The V gene's germline CDR1 is LNHNV and CDR2 YYDKDF (reference sequence). CDR3 DNA sequence: TGTGCCACCAGCAGCGCCCCTAAGATAGCCAAAAACATTCAGTACTTC. It translates to CATSSAPKIAKNIQYF.

The chain recombines TRBV3-1 with TRBJ2-3; maybe TRBD1 (8 bases). Germline CDR1 is LGHDT and CDR2 is YNNKEL (reference sequence). The CDR3 is 16 amino acids. V was trimmed by 3 bases and J by 0 bases, leaving 13 bases between them. CDR3 in amino acids: CASSHSGDRSTDTQYF. The CDR3 bases are TGTGCCAGCAGCCACAGCGGGGACAGGAGCACAGATACGCAGTATTTT.

Many counts were recorded for this clonotype. V is TRBV7-2 and J is TRBJ1-5; the D gene is possibly TRBD1 (6 bases). The V gene's germline CDR1 is SGHTA and CDR2 FQGNSA. The CDR3 has 13 residues. V lost 3 bases, J lost 4 bases, and 7 bases lay in between. CDR3 protein: CASSFTGNQPQHF. DNA of the CDR3: TGTGCCAGCAGCTTTACAGGGAATCAGCCCCAGCATTTT.

V is TRBV12-3 or TRBV12-4 and J is TRBJ2-5; 10 bases are a match to TRBD2. This CDR3 spans 15 amino acids. V shed 3 bases and J 3 bases; nucleotides not matched to a gene: 4. The CDR3 DNA reads TGTGCCAGCAGTTTTACTAGCGGGGAGGAAGAGACCCAGTACTTC. Its protein is CASSFTSGEEETQYF.

This clonotype was observed a handful of times. This chain links TRBV7-9 with TRBJ2-5; D unclear. The ends were cut back, 4 bases at V and 2 bases at J, with 8 bases in the middle. The CDR3 has 13 residues. Germline V gives CDR1 SEHNR, CDR2 FQNEAQ (reference sequence). The CDR3 coding sequence is TGTGCCAGCAGCTCGACGGAACAAGAGACCCAGTACTTC. Amino acid sequence: CASSSTEQETQYF.

This chain connects TRBV12-3 or TRBV12-4 to TRBJ1-1; 9 bases match TRBD1. The ends lost 5 bases at V and 5 bases at J; junction bases unmatched: 15. CDR3 length: 17 residues. CDR3 in DNA: TGTGCCAGCAGTGTCCCTCGGGACAGGGAAAGACGGACTGAAGCTTTCTTT. As protein: CASSVPRDRERRTEAFF.

This chain joins TRBV7-2 and TRBJ1-2, with D tentatively TRBD1 (6 bases). Trimming pared 5 bases from V and 7 bases from J, leaving 14 bases between. Germline CDR1 SGHTA, CDR2 FQGNSA. The CDR3 length is 13 residues. CDR3 region: CASSHRAKGGYTF. The CDR3 DNA follows: TGTGCCAGCAGCCACAGGGCTAAGGGTGGCTACACCTTC.

V gene TRBV5-1 combines with J gene TRBJ1-3; TRBD1 matches at 7 bases. This CDR3 is built from 14 residues. The germline gives CDR1 SGHRS, CDR2 YFSETQ. Trimming at V came to 4 bases and at J to 2 bases, leaving 3 bases not matched to a gene. CDR3 coding DNA: TGCGCCAGCAGCGACGACAGGGCTGGAAACACCATATATTTT. Amino acid sequence: CASSDDRAGNTIYF.

CDR3 loop: CASSYTSGSLGNEQFF. For the CDR3, the DNA is TGTGCCAGCAGTTACACTAGCGGGAGCCTCGGCAATGAGCAGTTCTTC. V gene TRBV6-5 combines with J gene TRBJ2-1, with TRBD2 matching over 11 bases. Germline V gene sequence: CDR1 MNHEY, CDR2 SVGAGI. The CDR3 is 16 residues long. V dropped 2 bases and J dropped 6; count of bases not matched to a gene: 6.

The CDR3 loop is CASSESGRLETQYF. DNA for the CDR3: TGTGCCAGCAGTGAATCCGGGCGGTTGGAGACCCAGTACTTC. The rearrangement links TRBV25-1 to TRBJ2-5; no clear D. This CDR3 is 14 amino acids long. Per germline, CDR1 MGHDK and CDR2 SYGVNS. V shed 1 base and J shed 5 bases, with 11 bases lying between them. Complete variable domain (other parts from reference TRBV25-1 and TRBJ2-5): EADIYQTPRYLVIGTGKKITLECSQTMGHDKMYWYQQDPGMELHLIHYSYGVNSTEKGDLSSESTVSRIRTEHFPLTLESARPSHTSQYLCASSESGRLETQYFGPGTRLLVL.

The chain carries TRBV25-1 and TRBJ2-1; possible D gene TRBD1, 6 bases. The CDR3 is made up of 13 amino acids. The V gene lost 2 bases and the J gene lost 7 bases, with 9 bases spanning the gap. The V gene's germline CDR1 is MGHDK and CDR2 SYGVNS. The CDR3 DNA is TGTGCCAGCAGTGAAACAGGGCGGAATGAGCAGTTCTTC. Translation: CASSETGRNEQFF.

This rearrangement joins TRBV5-1 to TRBJ1-3; 9 bases line up with TRBD1. Losses at the gene ends were 2 bases for V and 8 bases for J; bases not matched to a gene: 8. The length of the CDR3 is 15 residues. Germline V CDR1 and CDR2: SGHRS, YFSETQ. CDR3 sequence reads: CASSFTGTGLDTIYF. CDR3 in DNA: TGCGCCAGCAGCTTCACCGGGACAGGGTTGGACACCATATATTTT.

This chain links TRBV28 with TRBJ2-3; 8 bases are shared with TRBD1. CDR1 is MDHEN and CDR2 is SYDVKM in the germline V gene. Losses at the gene ends were 6 bases for V and 3 bases for J; bases not matched to a gene: 8. This CDR3 spans 15 amino acids. The CDR3 is CASRPRGHLTDTQYF. CDR3 DNA sequence: TGTGCCAGCAGACCCAGGGGGCATTTGACAGATACGCAGTATTTT. Using reference TRBV28 and TRBJ2-3 for the parts outside the CDR3, the full variable domain is DVKVTQSSRYLVKRTGEKVFLECVQDMDHENMFWYRQDPGLGLRLIYFSYDVKMKEKGDIPEGYSVSREKKERFSLILESASTNQTSMYLCASRPRGHLTDTQYFGPGTRLTVL.

In this sample, this clonotype turned up many times. V and J are TRBV4-1 and TRBJ1-5, with TRBD1 matching over 10 bases. CDR1 is MGHRA, CDR2 YSYEKL, per germline. The CDR3 loop spans 15 amino acids. After removal of 5 bases from V and 7 bases from J, the junction contained 8 bases not matched to a gene. The CDR3 loop reads CASSGRTGGDQPQHF. For the CDR3, the DNA is TGCGCCAGCAGCGGTCGGACAGGGGGGGACCAGCCCCAGCATTTT.

The V and J genes are TRBV12-3 or TRBV12-4 and TRBJ2-7; TRBD1 might be the D (8 bases). CDR3 length: 17 amino acids. Deletions cut 4 bases from V and 2 bases from J, with 21 bases between. CDR3 nucleotides: TGTGCCAGCAGTTGGGGGGGCCGACAGGGGACGGCCTACGAGCAGTACTTC. Its translation: CASSWGGRQGTAYEQYF.

V is TRBV20-1 and J is TRBJ2-1; TRBD2 might be the D (6 bases). V was cut by 0 bases and J by 4 bases, with 13 bases left in between. This CDR3 is 15 amino acids long. Germline assignment: CDR1 DFQATT and CDR2 SNEGSKA (reference sequence). The CDR3 bases are TGCAGTGCTAGAGATGGCGGGACGCCTTACAATGAGCAGTTCTTC. It encodes CSARDGGTPYNEQFF.

This clonotype has more than one count but fewer than ten. The chain joins TRBV7-3 to TRBJ1-1; D remains ambiguous. The CDR3 spans 16 residues. Germline loops: CDR1 SGHTA, CDR2 FQGTGA. The germline V and J ends were trimmed by 5 bases and 0 bases, with 16 bases remaining between them. For the CDR3, the DNA is TGTGCCAGCAGCCAGGAGGACTTCTCAATGAACACTGAAGCTTTCTTT. This translates into CASSQEDFSMNTEAFF.